The 12 T cell receptor beta chains presented below share a single source sample, sequenced in a study of monozygotic twins with inflammatory bowel disease. One entry per CDR3 protein, without DNA, is what TCRdb gives after re-calling the 5' RACE reads. The sample's table shows 420,000 or so distinct CDR3 sequences. The material sequenced was blood. These receptor sequences come from a human donor with ulcerative colitis or Crohn's disease, or a healthy co-twin of an affected twin (not recorded which).

This chain's CDR3 is CASSLTGVSGYEQYF. The chain is built from TRBV28 and TRBJ2-7; no DNA is available, so the TRBD2 call from TCRdb remains unchecked. The CDR3 contains 15 residues. CDR1 is MDHEN and CDR2 is SYDVKM in the germline V gene.

The chain recombines TRBV2 with TRBJ2-7. The CDR3 contains 12 residues. CDR1 and CDR2 (germline): SNHLY, FYNNEI. The CDR3 here is CASLGGTYEQYF.

The J gene is TRBJ1-5, the V gene TRBV30; the D call from TCRdb, TRBD1, cannot be confirmed without DNA. The germline gives CDR1 GTSNPN, CDR2 SVGIG (reference sequence). The CDR3 length is 14 residues. The CDR3 protein is CAWSPGQGNQPQHF.

The chain couples TRBV5-4 to TRBJ1-3. This CDR3 spans 14 amino acids. Germline V gene data show CDR1 as SGHNT and CDR2 as YYREEE (reference sequence). CDR3 protein: CASSLWGPGNTIYF.

CDR3 amino acids: CASSSDLGGEPQHF. This rearrangement joins TRBV6-6 to TRBJ1-5; TCRdb's D call, TRBD1, is unchecked because there is no DNA. This CDR3 contains 14 residues. Per germline, CDR1 MNHNY and CDR2 SVGAGI (reference sequence).

The chain employs TRBV4-3 and TRBJ2-2; no DNA is available, so the TRBD1 call from TCRdb remains unchecked. This CDR3 region has 18 residues. Germline V gene lookup returns CDR1 LGHNA and CDR2 YSLEER. CDR3 loop: CASSQRTGTIRNTGELFF.

This sequence joins TRBV10-3 and TRBJ2-3; TCRdb's D call, TRBD2, is unchecked because there is no DNA. Per germline, CDR1 ENHRY and CDR2 SYGVKD. This CDR3 contains 13 residues. The CDR3 protein is CAAGGDPRIAQYF.

The genes are TRBV6-1 and TRBJ1-1. This CDR3 has 12 amino acids. Germline CDR1 is MNHNS and CDR2 is SASEGT. CDR3 protein: CASRNRATEAFF.

The gene calls are TRBV20-1 and TRBJ2-5; with no DNA, the TCRdb D assignment of TRBD2 cannot be verified. There are 14 residues in the CDR3. Per the germline V gene, CDR1 is DFQATT and CDR2 is SNEGSKA (reference sequence). The CDR3 here is CSAVISRSRETQYF.

The rearrangement uses TRBV6-2 or TRBV6-3 and TRBJ1-1; as DNA is missing, the TRBD1 call by TCRdb cannot be tested. CDR1 MNHEY and CDR2 SVGEGT come from the germline V gene. The CDR3 has 14 amino acids. The CDR3: CASSLRALTVEAFF.

V gene TRBV12-3 or TRBV12-4 combines with J gene TRBJ1-2. CDR3 size: 14 residues. CDR3 region: CASSLAGINYGYTF.

The chain couples TRBV7-2 to TRBJ1-6. CDR1 and CDR2 (germline): SGHTA, FQGNSA. The CDR3 is made up of 14 amino acids. The chain's CDR3 is CASSLAQLSSPLHF. Supplemented by reference TRBV7-2 and TRBJ1-6, the full variable domain reads GAGVSQSPSNKVTEKGKDVELRCDPISGHTALYWYRQSLGQGLEFLIYFQGNSAPDKSGLPSDRFSAERTGGSVSTLTIQRTQQEDSAVYLCASSLAQLSSPLHFGNGTRLTVT.